Each of the 29 T cell receptor beta chains below was sequenced from the same sample in a study of cytomegalovirus exposure and HLA in healthy donors. Researchers ran the PCR with 60 Vbeta and 13 Jbeta primers. The table came from immunoSEQ multiplex PCR; TCRdb's copy has only in-frame clones and leaves some out. The sample contains some 54,000 clones, 73% of which appear only once. What was sequenced was PBMCs. Source of these receptors: a man between 18 and 29 years old in good health and CMV-seronegative.

This clone has only a few counts. The chain links TRBV4-2 to TRBJ1-1; D unclear. This CDR3 has 15 amino acids. Trimming removed 3 bases at V and 0 bases at J, with 11 bases between. From germline, CDR1 is LGHNA and CDR2 YNFKEQ. The CDR3 DNA reads TGTGCCAGCAGCCAGGAGGACGGGTTGAACACTGAAGCTTTCTTT. Encoded protein: CASSQEDGLNTEAFF.

The V gene is TRBV13, the J gene TRBJ2-4; the D is unclear. Per the germline V gene, CDR1 is PRHDT and CDR2 is FYEKMQ (reference sequence). This CDR3 is 15 amino acids long. Between the trimmed V and J ends, which lost 6 bases and 3 bases, there was a span of 15 bases. CDR3 region: CASSRRGEGKNIQYF. CDR3 in DNA: TGTGCCAGCAGTAGACGAGGAGAAGGCAAAAACATTCAGTACTTC.

This chain joins TRBV6-6 and TRBJ1-6; TRBD1 matches 11 bases. The junction had 11 bases not matched to a gene; V was cut back by 6 bases and J by 10 bases. The CDR3 sequence is 16 residues long. From germline, CDR1 is MNHNY and CDR2 SVGAGI (reference sequence). CDR3 in amino acids: CASRAGQGARGSPLHF. The CDR3 DNA is TGTGCCAGCAGGGCAGGACAGGGGGCGAGAGGGTCACCCCTCCACTTT.

This rearrangement joins TRBV4-1 to TRBJ2-7; TRBD2 is a possible D gene (6 bases). V was shortened by 0 bases and J by 4 bases, with 16 bases between the two germline ends. Germline loops: CDR1 MGHRA, CDR2 YSYEKL. This CDR3 is 16 amino acids long. The CDR3 DNA is TGCGCCAGCAGCCAAGATGGGGCGGGATGGTCTTACGAGCAGTACTTC. As protein: CASSQDGAGWSYEQYF.

V gene TRBV27 combines with J gene TRBJ2-4; the D gene is possibly TRBD1 (5 bases). Germline V lookup: CDR1 MNHEY, CDR2 SMNVEV (reference sequence). With 5 bases removed from V and 6 bases from J, the gap between germline ends came to 8 bases. The CDR3 is 12 residues long. CDR3 loop: CASSVQGNIQYF. The CDR3 DNA is TGTGCCAGCAGTGTCCAGGGAAACATTCAGTACTTC.

The gene calls are TRBV2 and TRBJ2-5, with 14 bases aligning to TRBD2. CDR3 length equals 16 residues. Germline V CDR1 and CDR2: SNHLY, FYNNEI. The ends lost 6 bases at V and 4 bases at J; junction bases unmatched: 7. CDR3 DNA: TGTGCCAGCAGCCATCCGGGACTAGCGGGAGTAGAGACCCAGTACTTC. This encodes CASSHPGLAGVETQYF.

This chain links TRBV28 with TRBJ1-1; the match to TRBD1 covers 7 bases. The CDR3 is made up of 14 amino acids. Germline V lookup: CDR1 MDHEN, CDR2 SYDVKM. The V segment lost 3 bases and the J segment 6 bases; nucleotides outside the gene matches: 7. For the CDR3, the DNA is TGTGCCAGCAGTTTTAAACCCGGGACAGCTGAAGCTTTCTTT. It is translated as CASSFKPGTAEAFF.

The chain combines TRBV29-1 with TRBJ2-1; 7 bases are shared with TRBD2. This CDR3 region has 13 residues. Germline loops: CDR1 SQVTM, CDR2 ANQGSEA. V trimming: 5 bases; J trimming: 0 bases; junction bases outside the gene matches: 1. This CDR3 is CSVWTSSYNEQFF. The CDR3 DNA follows: TGCAGCGTTTGGACTAGCTCCTACAATGAGCAGTTCTTC.

This sequence joins TRBV2 and TRBJ2-2, with D uncertain. The CDR3 has 13 amino acids. CDR1 SNHLY and CDR2 FYNNEI come from the germline V gene. The germline V and J ends were trimmed by 3 bases and 5 bases, with 7 bases remaining between them. The DNA for the CDR3 is TGTGCCAGCAGTGACTTTAGAACCGGGGAGCTGTTTTTT. Encoded protein: CASSDFRTGELFF.

The genes are TRBV7-3 and TRBJ2-5, with 7 bases fitting TRBD1. With V trimmed by 5 bases and J by 5 bases, 20 bases remained unmatched. Per the germline V gene, CDR1 is SGHTA and CDR2 is FQGTGA. This CDR3 is built from 18 residues. The CDR3 region has the DNA TGTGCCAGCAGCCGGAGGACAGGAACTCCCGACGGCAGCGAGACCCAGTACTTC. It is translated as CASSRRTGTPDGSETQYF.

The chain recombines TRBV11-3 with TRBJ1-6; D is unresolved. This CDR3 contains 13 residues. The V and J ends lost 3 bases and 9 bases respectively, with 9 bases between them. Germline loops: CDR1 SGHNT, CDR2 YENEEA. The CDR3, as DNA: TGTGCCAGCAGCTTGAACAGTGGTTCACCCCTCCACTTT. Translating gives CASSLNSGSPLHF.

V and J are TRBV5-1 and TRBJ1-1; the D gene is possibly TRBD1 (5 bases). Looked up from germline, CDR1 is SGHRS and CDR2 is YFSETQ. V lost 0 bases, J lost 7 bases, and 10 bases lay in between. The CDR3 spans 13 residues. The CDR3 reads CASSLDRGGEAFF. The DNA for the CDR3 is TGCGCCAGCAGCTTGGATCGCGGGGGTGAAGCTTTCTTT.

This clone was counted once. The CDR3 coding sequence is TGTGCCAGCAGTGAATGGGGACAGGGGGCGAGGACCGAGCAGTACTTC. This encodes CASSEWGQGARTEQYF. This chain connects TRBV25-1 to TRBJ2-7, with 12 bases lining up with TRBD1. V lost 1 base to trimming and J lost 6 bases; unmatched junction nucleotides: 7. Germline assignment: CDR1 MGHDK and CDR2 SYGVNS. The CDR3 covers 16 residues.

The rearrangement links TRBV27 to TRBJ1-1, with 8 bases matching TRBD1. Germline assignment: CDR1 MNHEY and CDR2 SMNVEV (reference sequence). The V gene end was trimmed by 6 bases and the J gene end by 3 bases; junction bases not matched to a gene: 3. The CDR3 spans 13 residues. The CDR3 protein is CASRLTGDTEAFF. CDR3 coding DNA: TGTGCCAGCAGACTGACAGGGGACACTGAAGCTTTCTTT.

The J gene is TRBJ2-1, the V gene TRBV30; D may be TRBD2 (6 bases). Looked up from germline, CDR1 is GTSNPN and CDR2 is SVGIG (reference sequence). This CDR3 has 18 residues. Trimming removed 8 bases from V and 2 bases from J, with 28 bases in between. CDR3 coding DNA: TGTGCCCAAGCGGGCGGGACCATCCCGTTTGGGGCCTACAATGAGCAGTTCTTC. Protein: CAQAGGTIPFGAYNEQFF.

This sequence joins TRBV4-1 and TRBJ1-2; 11 bases align to TRBD1. Germline V gene sequence: CDR1 MGHRA, CDR2 YSYEKL. The CDR3 has 20 amino acids. The V and J ends lost 0 bases and 4 bases, in that order; junction bases with no gene match: 16. DNA for the CDR3: TGCGCCAGCAGCCAAGAAACTATGAGAAAGAGGACAGGGGGCCTCTATGGCTACACCTTC. Its translation: CASSQETMRKRTGGLYGYTF.

This rearrangement joins TRBV28 to TRBJ2-3, with 9 bases aligning to TRBD2. This CDR3 contains 14 residues. From germline, CDR1 is MDHEN and CDR2 SYDVKM. V gave up 6 bases and J gave up 2 bases; unmatched junction bases: 3. The CDR3 protein is CASRLAGATDTQYF. CDR3 nucleotides: TGTGCCAGCAGATTAGCGGGAGCCACAGATACGCAGTATTTT.

The chain employs TRBV28 and TRBJ1-4; 7 nucleotides align to TRBD1. Germline CDR1 MDHEN, CDR2 SYDVKM. The CDR3 is 13 amino acids. The ends lost 5 bases at V and 7 bases at J; junction bases unmatched: 4. The DNA for the CDR3 is TGTGCCAGCAGTCCAGACAGGGTTGAAAAACTGTTTTTT. As protein: CASSPDRVEKLFF.

The chain employs TRBV4-1 and TRBJ2-7, with 11 nucleotides matching TRBD2. CDR1 and CDR2 from the germline V gene are MGHRA and YSYEKL. CDR3 size: 16 residues. The ends lost 3 bases at V and 4 bases at J; junction bases unmatched: 8. The CDR3 loop reads CASSHITGTSGYEQYF. Here the CDR3 DNA reads TGCGCCAGCAGCCATATAACCGGGACTAGCGGTTACGAGCAGTACTTC.

V and J are TRBV7-9 and TRBJ1-5; maybe TRBD1 (6 bases). CDR1 is SEHNR and CDR2 is FQNEAQ in the germline V gene (reference sequence). The CDR3 is 14 residues long. V dropped 5 bases and J dropped 5 bases, with 13 bases sitting between them. CDR3 protein: CASSMTGDYQPQHF. As DNA, the CDR3 is TGTGCCAGCAGCATGACAGGAGACTATCAGCCCCAGCATTTT. Full variable domain (missing parts from reference TRBV7-9 and TRBJ1-5): DTGVSQNPRHKITKRGQNVTFRCDPISEHNRLYWYRQTLGQGPEFLTYFQNEAQLEKSRLLSDRFSAERPKGSFSTLEIQRTEQGDSAMYLCASSMTGDYQPQHFGDGTRLSIL.

This chain links TRBV7-9 with TRBJ2-1; 8 bases line up with TRBD1. After removal of 1 base from V and 3 bases from J, the junction contained 2 bases not matched to a gene. CDR3 size: 15 residues. The V gene's germline CDR1 is SEHNR and CDR2 FQNEAQ (reference sequence). The CDR3 sequence: CASSLGTGFYNEQFF. CDR3 DNA sequence: TGTGCCAGCAGCTTAGGGACAGGGTTCTACAATGAGCAGTTCTTC. Using reference TRBV7-9 and TRBJ2-1 for the parts outside the CDR3, the full variable domain is DTGVSQNPRHKITKRGQNVTFRCDPISEHNRLYWYRQTLGQGPEFLTYFQNEAQLEKSRLLSDRFSAERPKGSFSTLEIQRTEQGDSAMYLCASSLGTGFYNEQFFGPGTRLTVL.

J is TRBJ2-3 and V is TRBV11-2, with 9 bases that match TRBD1. CDR1 is SGHAT and CDR2 is FQNNGV in the germline V gene. The CDR3 spans 17 residues. The trim removed 5 bases at V and 1 base at J, leaving 10 bases unmatched. This chain's CDR3 is CASSLRTGGAGTDTQYF. The CDR3, as DNA: TGTGCCAGCAGCCTCAGAACAGGGGGCGCTGGCACAGATACGCAGTATTTT.

The V gene is TRBV6-4, the J gene TRBJ1-1, with 7 bases identical to TRBD1. CDR3 size: 15 residues. The germline CDR1 and CDR2 sequences are MRHNA and SNTAGT. The V segment lost 3 bases and the J segment 3 bases; nucleotides outside the gene matches: 7. The CDR3 DNA sequence: TGTGCCAGCAGTGAGGCCCCGACAGGGTACACTGAAGCTTTCTTT. Protein sequence: CASSEAPTGYTEAFF.

This chain connects TRBV6-1 to TRBJ2-1, with TRBD2 matching over 15 bases. This CDR3 is 15 amino acids long. The J segment lost 9 bases and the V segment lost 3 bases, leaving 3 bases of the junction unmatched. Germline V CDR1 and CDR2: MNHNS, SASEGT. In nucleotides, the CDR3 is TGTGCCAGCAGTGAGGGACTAGCGGGAGGTGGTGAGCAGTTCTTC. Its protein product is CASSEGLAGGGEQFF.

This clone was counted between two and nine times. The chain links TRBV5-4 to TRBJ2-7; no reliable D call. The CDR3 covers 14 residues. V was cut by 4 bases and J by 1 base, with 12 bases left in between. The V gene's germline CDR1 is SGHNT and CDR2 YYREEE (reference sequence). The CDR3 region is CASSPNPRSYEQYF. The CDR3 DNA reads TGTGCCAGCAGCCCGAACCCCAGGTCCTACGAGCAGTACTTC.

This clone was detected only a few times. The chain combines TRBV29-1 with TRBJ2-5; 9 bases line up with TRBD1. V shed 3 bases and J 2 bases; nucleotides not matched to a gene: 16. From germline, CDR1 is SQVTM and CDR2 ANQGSEA. This CDR3 contains 18 residues. The CDR3, as DNA: TGCAGCGTTGATGGGATCTCACAGGGGGCAGTTTGGCAAGAGACCCAGTACTTC. Protein sequence: CSVDGISQGAVWQETQYF.

The chain uses TRBV28 and TRBJ2-5, with TRBD1 identical over 10 bases. The V gene's germline CDR1 is MDHEN and CDR2 SYDVKM. This CDR3 contains 16 residues. Losses at the gene ends were 5 bases for V and 1 base for J; bases not matched to a gene: 7. The CDR3 loop reads CASSRPGQGPQETQYF. CDR3 nucleotide sequence: TGTGCCAGCAGTAGACCGGGACAGGGGCCCCAAGAGACCCAGTACTTC.

This clone was recorded a few times. The chain combines TRBV6-1 with TRBJ1-4, with no clear D. Trimming pared 5 bases from V and 4 bases from J, leaving 11 bases between. The CDR3 is 14 amino acids. Germline lookup yields CDR1 MNHNS and CDR2 SASEGT. The CDR3 region is CASSPTGINEKLFF. The DNA of the CDR3 is TGTGCCAGCAGTCCCACCGGGATTAATGAAAAACTGTTTTTT.

J is TRBJ1-1 and V is TRBV6-1; 10 positions agree with TRBD1. V shed 6 bases and J 7 bases; nucleotides not matched to a gene: 5. Germline CDR1 reads MNHNS; CDR2 reads SASEGT. The length of the CDR3 is 13 residues. The CDR3, as DNA: TGTGCCAGCAGCCGGGACAGGGGAGATGAAGCTTTCTTT. Its translation is CASSRDRGDEAFF.